This TCR beta chain was sequenced for a study of regulatory T cells in long-lasting Graves disease. Study at large: Graves' cases, newly diagnosed, had used antithyroid drugs under 3 months.

Documented time point: newly diagnosed GD, antithyroid drugs for less than 3 months. Construction of the TCR library relied on RNA isolated from PBMCs. CDR1 is MDHEN and CDR2 is SYDVKM in the germline V gene. V lost 2 bases and J lost 6; bases outside the gene matches: 10. The CDR3 runs 17 residues. Construction of TCR beta libraries relied on iRepertoire HTBI primers and on Arm-PCR targeting CDR3 regions. TCRdb passed the multiplex PCR reads through MiXCR, listing each CDR3 protein once. The table has 300,000 to 400,000 distinct CDR3 sequences, about a sixth seen once. Study results and limitations: Between persistent patients, roughly 2,600 public clonotypes were shared, exceeding the 966 shared between new patients. The study found TRBV28, TRBJ1-2 and TRBJ2-5 favored in persistent disease. Patients whose Graves' disease persisted exhibited lower TCR diversity than those newly diagnosed.

Remarks on this clonotype: Its antigen is unidentified.

Sequencing was performed on peripheral blood mononuclear cells (PBMCs), taken at new diagnosis, from a patient treated with antithyroid drugs. The clonotype was recovered from a female donor with Graves disease. The gene calls are TRBV28 and TRBJ2-1; TRBD2 agrees at 10 bases. The CDR3 region has the DNA TGTGCCAGCAGTTTAAGTCCAAAGCGGGAGGGCCTCAATGAGCAGTTCTTC. Translation gives CASSLSPKREGLNEQFF. Supplemented by reference TRBV28 and TRBJ2-1, the full variable domain reads DVKVTQSSRYLVKRTGEKVFLECVQDMDHENMFWYRQDPGLGLRLIYFSYDVKMKEKGDIPEGYSVSREKKERFSLILESASTNQTSMYLCASSLSPKREGLNEQFFGPGTRLTVL.